This T cell receptor beta chain was sequenced during a study of T cell responses to AZD1222 COVID-19 vaccine (dated by TCRdb to the early 2020s). With regard to the full study: TCR sequencing was performed for 230 to 250 trial participants, of whom about 200 were given two doses of AZD1222 and approximately 26 were given two doses of MenACWY control vaccine. Trial participants were enrolled into age subgroups of 18-55, 56-69 and 70-plus years, which contained around 150, 28 and 57 TCR-sequenced participants, respectively.

According to the germline V gene (reference sequence), CDR1 reads SGHNT and CDR2 reads YYREEE. CDR3 length: 14 amino acids, cysteine to phenylalanine. Kept here is only the CDR3 DNA, which spans 42 bases and is read in frame from base 1. V lost 0 bases and J lost 1 base; the stretch between them is 8 bases long. What this sample's time point label stands for: about 28 days (+/-7) after the second vaccine dose. Because spike-specific TCR depth and breadth did not differ between the two schedules, AZD1222 recipients who got a second dose at roughly 4 weeks were pooled with those who got a second dose at roughly 12 weeks. Samples from vaccinated people were obtained from the UK trials COV001 and COV002, which included a single-blind randomized controlled phase 2/3 trial of AZD1222 (ChAdOx1 nCoV-19) in healthy adults. For TCRbeta chain sequencing, PBMC samples were collected from trial participants at day 0 and at day 28 after the second dose.

Study-level results and caveats: The 56-69-year group was small, and its depth increase did not reach significance, likely because of low power. The vaccine-associated CD4 TCRs covered the entire spike protein, and the dominant responses fell in regions 160-218 and 743-854. Conclusions about previously exposed vaccinees are limited, since just a handful of AZD1222 recipients were seropositive for SARS-CoV-2 at baseline. After two AZD1222 doses, spike-specific TCR breadth and depth were significantly higher than at day 0 and than in MenACWY recipients. Nearly half of unique spike-specific TCRs reportedly recognized epitopes outside regions mutated in the B.1.351 and B.1.1.7 variants. Because no day 14 peak-response samples were available, the repertoires could be characterized only after the peak T cell response. Participants were mostly white British, with more females than males. The authors suggested clonal diversity may have been underestimated.

Worth noting for this clone: The antigen this receptor binds is unknown. No base-level quality is on record; no much larger clone is a single base apart.

The CDR3 regions of human TCRbeta chains were analyzed by immunosequencing. The published analysis was carried out like this. TCRs in the repertoires were compared against a reference library of SARS-CoV-2-specific TCRs that had been generated with the MIRA antigen-specificity platform. Breadth was defined as the fraction of unique TCRs that were SARS-CoV-2-associated, and depth was defined as the fraction of total T cells that were SARS-CoV-2-associated. Using the MIRA data, every spike-specific TCR was mapped to the spike region that the TCR reacted to and assigned to either a CD4 or a CD8 class. Log10-transformed breadth and depth values were compared by one-way ANOVA with Sidak's multiple comparisons tests. In its TCRdb copy, this immuneACCESS table keeps in-frame sequences only and misses some clones. Where compared with another copy, unresolved V genes explain less than half of these, and the others have no known cause. The V and J calls and the clone size are those of that table, but D and trimming were determined from the DNA. The sample table lists fewer than 150,000 clones, just over 90% of them with a count of one. Approximately 5.1% of the sample goes to the ten largest clones.

Recombination linked TRBV5-4 to TRBJ2-7, and the D gene may be TRBD2, 6 bases matching. Sequenced material: peripheral blood, taken 28 days after the second AZD1222 dose. This clonotype was sampled from an adult who received the AZD1222 COVID-19 vaccine. CDR3 sequence: CASSLGGDSYEQYF. The DNA sequence is given as TGTGCCAGCAGCTTGGGCGGGGATTCCTACGAGCAGTACTTC.